The 25 T cell receptor beta chains below come from one sample, sequenced in a study of blood T cell repertoires in COVID-19. TCRdb keeps only in-frame clones here, not all; method: immunoSEQ multiplex PCR. Of some 220,000 clones listed, 85% are singletons. The sequenced material came from peripheral blood. The source of these receptors is a woman aged 60-75 years with active or convalescent COVID-19.

The chain joins TRBV20-1 to TRBJ2-7; 9 bases agree with TRBD2. The junction had 8 bases not matched to a gene; V was cut back by 3 bases and J by 2 bases. CDR3 size: 15 residues. Germline-derived CDR1 and CDR2 are DFQATT and SNEGSKA (reference sequence). The CDR3: CSASGREGSTYEQYF. As DNA, the CDR3 is TGCAGTGCTAGTGGGCGGGAGGGTTCCACCTACGAGCAGTACTTC.

The gene calls are TRBV3-1 (or the pseudogene TRBV3-2) and TRBJ1-2; D may be TRBD1 (6 bases). The CDR3 loop spans 17 amino acids. Trimming pared 0 bases from V and 7 bases from J, leaving 21 bases between. Germline loops: CDR1 LGHDT, CDR2 YNNKEL (reference sequence). The CDR3 is CASSQELIGQWGSGYTF. The CDR3, as DNA: TGTGCCAGCAGCCAAGAACTGATAGGACAGTGGGGGTCTGGCTACACCTTC.

There are a few counts of this clone. The rearrangement uses TRBV25-1 and TRBJ2-2, with D unresolved. The CDR3 loop spans 15 amino acids. Germline CDR1 and CDR2: MGHDK and SYGVNS. The V gene lost 2 bases and the J gene lost 1 base, with 8 bases spanning the gap. CDR3 sequence reads: CASSEARGNTGELFF. DNA for the CDR3: TGTGCCAGCAGTGAAGCTAGAGGGAACACCGGGGAGCTGTTTTTT.

This clone was counted once. The chain combines TRBV6-1 with TRBJ2-7, with 12 bases that match TRBD2. The CDR3 spans 16 residues. J gave up 3 bases and V 3 bases, and 6 bases lay outside the gene matches. Germline CDR1 reads MNHNS; CDR2 reads SASEGT. CDR3: CASSDTILAGGYEQYF. CDR3 bases: TGTGCCAGCAGTGACACGATACTAGCGGGAGGCTACGAGCAGTACTTC.

The chain employs TRBV6-5 and TRBJ1-4, with 8 bases matching TRBD1. The CDR3 is made up of 14 amino acids. V lost 4 bases to trimming and J lost 7 bases; unmatched junction nucleotides: 5. Germline CDR1 is MNHEY and CDR2 is SVGAGI. CDR3 sequence reads: CASSSGQGGEKLFF. The CDR3 bases are TGTGCCAGCAGTTCTGGACAGGGAGGTGAAAAACTGTTTTTT.

This rearrangement joins TRBV11-3 to TRBJ1-3; D call uncertain. The CDR3 is 14 amino acids. V was shortened by 4 bases and J by 6 bases, with 13 bases between the two germline ends. Germline CDR1 is SGHNT and CDR2 is YENEEA. In nucleotides, the CDR3 is TGTGCCAGCAGCTCATTCGGGGTCCTAAACACCATATATTTT. Protein: CASSSFGVLNTIYF.

This chain joins TRBV18 and TRBJ1-5; tentatively, D is TRBD1 (5 bases). The V gene's germline CDR1 is KGHSH and CDR2 LQKENI. The CDR3 is made up of 15 amino acids. The germline V and J ends were trimmed by 2 bases and 6 bases, with 14 bases remaining between them. The CDR3 coding sequence is TGTGCCAGCTCACCATCAGCCGGGGGGTTTCAGCCCCAGCATTTT. This codes for CASSPSAGGFQPQHF.

The gene calls are TRBV19 and TRBJ1-2; D is ambiguous. Germline V gives CDR1 LNHDA, CDR2 SQIVND (reference sequence). The CDR3 is made up of 14 amino acids. Trimming cost V 7 bases and J 1 base, with 13 bases left between them. The CDR3 loop reads CASTDGRSNYGYTF. In DNA form, the CDR3 reads TGTGCCAGTACTGATGGCCGGAGTAACTATGGCTACACCTTC. Combining the CDR3 with reference TRBV19 and TRBJ1-2 gives the whole variable domain DGGITQSPKYLFRKEGQNVTLSCEQNLNHDAMYWYRQDPGQGLRLIYYSQIVNDFQKGDIAEGYSVSREKKESFPLTVTSAQKNPTAFYLCASTDGRSNYGYTFGSGTRLTVV.

V is TRBV5-1 and J is TRBJ1-5; D gene ambiguous. The V and J ends lost 4 bases and 0 bases respectively, with 20 bases between them. Looked up from germline, CDR1 is SGHRS and CDR2 is YFSETQ. This CDR3 is 18 amino acids long. This CDR3 is CASSPYPGNSLSNQPQHF. CDR3 DNA: TGCGCCAGCAGCCCGTACCCCGGGAACTCCCTTAGCAATCAGCCCCAGCATTTT.

This chain links TRBV21-1 with TRBJ1-1; the D call in the table, TRBD1, was not verified against the DNA. TRBV21-1 is assigned pseudogene status. This CDR3 comprises 15 residues. The CDR3, as DNA: TGTGCCAGCAGCACCCACAGGGGCCTATACACTGAAGCTTTCTTT. Translation gives CASSTHRGLYTEAFF.

CDR3 sequence: CASRPTDRISGNTIYF. CDR3 nucleotides: TGTGCCAGCAGACCAACGGACAGAATCTCTGGAAACACCATATATTTT. V gene TRBV6-6 combines with J gene TRBJ1-3; a possible D gene is TRBD1 (6 bases). This CDR3 has 16 residues. CDR1 MNHNY and CDR2 SVGAGI come from the germline V gene (reference sequence). Trimming left V 6 bases short and J 0 bases short, with 15 bases between.

This chain links TRBV7-8 with TRBJ1-4, with TRBD1 as a possible D gene (5 bases). The CDR3 is 20 amino acids. CDR1 is SGHVS and CDR2 is FQNEAQ in the germline V gene. The V end lost 7 bases, the J end lost 0 bases, and 27 bases lay between the germline ends. The CDR3 DNA reads as TGTGCCAGCACCCCAAGACAGTTCAACTACCCAGGAACAACTAATGAAAAACTGTTTTTT. This encodes CASTPRQFNYPGTTNEKLFF. Supplemented by reference TRBV7-8 and TRBJ1-4, the full variable domain reads GAGVSQSPRYKVAKRGQDVALRCDPISGHVSLFWYQQALGQGPEFLTYFQNEAQLDKSGLPSDRFFAERPEGSVSTLKIQRTQQEDSAVYLCASTPRQFNYPGTTNEKLFFGSGTQLSVL.

V gene TRBV2 combines with J gene TRBJ1-5; unclear D gene. CDR1 is SNHLY and CDR2 is FYNNEI in the germline V gene. V lost 4 bases and J lost 2, with 12 bases in between. The CDR3 totals 15 residues. In nucleotides, the CDR3 is TGTGCCAGCAGTGTCCTCGCCGCGGGCAATCAGCCCCAGCATTTT. This encodes CASSVLAAGNQPQHF.

The CDR3 sequence is CASSDGQGGEKLFF. The CDR3 region has the DNA TGCGCCAGCAGCGACGGACAGGGGGGTGAAAAACTGTTTTTT. The genes are TRBV5-1 and TRBJ1-4, with TRBD1 matching over 10 bases. Germline trimming cut 4 bases from V and 7 bases from J; bases unmatched to any gene: 4. The germline gives CDR1 SGHRS, CDR2 YFSETQ. CDR3 size: 14 residues.

The V gene is TRBV5-8, the J gene TRBJ1-1; tentatively, D is TRBD1 (5 bases). In germline, CDR1 is SGHTS, CDR2 YDEGEE. Trimming took off 1 base at V and 5 bases at J, with 15 bases between the two ends. The CDR3 length is 15 residues. Here the CDR3 DNA reads TGTGCCAGCAGCTTGAGTGGGGGGGTCGGGACTGAAGCTTTCTTT. This translates into CASSLSGGVGTEAFF.

This clone was detected only once. The chain has TRBV5-1 and TRBJ1-1, with TRBD1 matching 8 bases. Trimming removed 4 bases from V and 3 bases from J; junction bases left unmatched: 8. The germline CDR1 and CDR2 sequences are SGHRS and YFSETQ. The CDR3 sequence is 15 residues long. The CDR3 DNA reads as TGCGCCAGCAGCATAAGACAGGGGAAGGACACTGAAGCTTTCTTT. Its translation: CASSIRQGKDTEAFF. Looking up the rest from reference TRBV5-1 and TRBJ1-1 gives the full variable domain: KAGVTQTPRYLIKTRGQQVTLSCSPISGHRSVSWYQQTPGQGLQFLFEYFSETQRNKGNFPGRFSGRQFSNSRSEMNVSTLELGDSALYLCASSIRQGKDTEAFFGQGTRLTVV.

V usage is TRBV5-6 and J usage is TRBJ2-7; 12 positions agree with TRBD2. Germline V gives CDR1 SGHDT, CDR2 YYEEEE. This CDR3 is 16 amino acids long. V shed 0 bases, J shed 3 bases, and the junction held 4 bases outside the gene matches. The chain's CDR3 is CASSLGTSGAIYEQYV. CDR3 DNA sequence: TGTGCCAGCAGCTTGGGGACTAGCGGGGCCATCTACGAGCAGTACGTC.

The V call is TRBV6-1, the J call TRBJ2-7; 13 nucleotides line up with TRBD2. The CDR3 sequence is 17 residues long. Germline CDR1 reads MNHNS; CDR2 reads SASEGT. V was pared by 4 bases and J by 2 bases, with 8 bases of the junction left unmatched. Here the CDR3 DNA reads TGTGCCAGCAGTGCCTCCGGGACTAGCGGGACGCCCTACGAGCAGTACGTC. This gives the protein CASSASGTSGTPYEQYV.

The V and J genes are TRBV10-1 and TRBJ2-3; 8 nucleotides align to TRBD2. The V gene end was trimmed by 6 bases and the J gene end by 2 bases; junction bases not matched to a gene: 4. The CDR3 consists of 14 residues. Germline values: CDR1 WNHNN, CDR2 SYGVQD (reference sequence). The CDR3 nucleotides are TGCGCCAGCAGGGCGGGAGGATCCACAGATACGCAGTATTTT. Its protein is CASRAGGSTDTQYF.

V gene TRBV9 combines with J gene TRBJ2-6; D is uncertain. The CDR3 spans 15 residues. In germline, CDR1 is SGDLS, CDR2 YYNGEE. V shed 4 bases and J shed 0 bases, with 8 bases lying between them. CDR3 sequence: CASSPSGSGANVLTF. The CDR3 region has the DNA TGTGCCAGCAGCCCTTCGGGCTCTGGGGCCAACGTCCTGACTTTC.

J is TRBJ2-4 and V is TRBV10-3; TRBD2 agrees at 7 bases. Trimming at V came to 3 bases and at J to 9 bases, leaving 11 bases not matched to a gene. The CDR3 sequence is 15 residues long. From germline, CDR1 is ENHRY and CDR2 SYGVKD. The CDR3 sequence: CAISDPTREGGIQYF. The CDR3 DNA is TGTGCCATCAGTGATCCCACGAGGGAGGGAGGCATTCAGTACTTC.

The chain couples TRBV4-2 to TRBJ2-2; TRBD1 might be the D (6 bases). Between the trimmed V and J ends, which lost 1 base and 6 bases, there was a span of 9 bases. This CDR3 is built from 14 residues. Germline V CDR1 and CDR2: LGHNA, YNFKEQ. CDR3: CASSQATGPGELFF. The CDR3 nucleotides read TGTGCCAGCAGCCAAGCCACAGGGCCCGGGGAGCTGTTTTTT.

The gene calls are TRBV2 and TRBJ2-1; 7 nucleotides match TRBD2. CDR1 and CDR2 (germline): SNHLY, FYNNEI. The CDR3 runs 14 residues. The ends lost 5 bases at V and 4 bases at J; junction bases unmatched: 5. CDR3 region: CASSPGLPYNEQFF. The CDR3 coding sequence is TGTGCCAGCAGTCCGGGACTACCTTACAATGAGCAGTTCTTC.

DNA for the CDR3: TGTGCCAGCAGGACAGGCTACAATGAGCAGTTCTTC. This gives the protein CASRTGYNEQFF. The chain couples TRBV27 to TRBJ2-1; weak D call: TRBD1 (6 bases). Looked up from germline, CDR1 is MNHEY and CDR2 is SMNVEV (reference sequence). The CDR3 covers 12 residues. V lost 6 bases, J lost 3 bases, and 6 bases lay in between.

The chain carries TRBV9 and TRBJ2-3; 7 nucleotides align to TRBD2. In germline, CDR1 is SGDLS, CDR2 YYNGEE. Trimming cost V 0 bases and J 2 bases; bases outside gene matches: 12. The CDR3 runs to 18 residues. The CDR3 protein is CASSVEGLGDYYTDTQYF. The CDR3 region has the DNA TGTGCCAGCAGCGTAGAGGGGTTGGGGGACTATTACACAGATACGCAGTATTTT.